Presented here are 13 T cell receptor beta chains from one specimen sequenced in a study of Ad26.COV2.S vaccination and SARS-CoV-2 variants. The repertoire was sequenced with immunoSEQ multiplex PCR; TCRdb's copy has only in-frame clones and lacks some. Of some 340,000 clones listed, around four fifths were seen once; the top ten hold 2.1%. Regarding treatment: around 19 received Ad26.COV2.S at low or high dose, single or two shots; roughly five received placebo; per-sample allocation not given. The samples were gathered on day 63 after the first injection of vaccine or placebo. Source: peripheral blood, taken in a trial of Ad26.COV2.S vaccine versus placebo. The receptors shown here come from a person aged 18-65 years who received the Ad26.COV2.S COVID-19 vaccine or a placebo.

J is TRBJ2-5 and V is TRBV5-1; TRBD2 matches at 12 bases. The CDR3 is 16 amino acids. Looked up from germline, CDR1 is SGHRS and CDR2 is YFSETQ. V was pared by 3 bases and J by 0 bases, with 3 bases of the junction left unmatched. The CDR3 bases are TGCGCCAGCAGCTACGGACTAGCGGGATACCAAGAGACCCAGTACTTC. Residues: CASSYGLAGYQETQYF.

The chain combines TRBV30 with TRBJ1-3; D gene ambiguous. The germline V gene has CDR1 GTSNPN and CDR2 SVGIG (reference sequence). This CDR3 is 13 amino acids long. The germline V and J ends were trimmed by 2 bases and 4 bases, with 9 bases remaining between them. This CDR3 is CAWSREGGNTIYF. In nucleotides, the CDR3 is TGTGCCTGGAGTAGGGAAGGAGGAAACACCATATATTTT.

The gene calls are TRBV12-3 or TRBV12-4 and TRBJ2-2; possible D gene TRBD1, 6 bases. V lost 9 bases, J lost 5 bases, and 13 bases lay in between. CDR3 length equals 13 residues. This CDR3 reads CASKAGATGELFF. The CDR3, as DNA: TGTGCCAGTAAAGCAGGGGCGACCGGGGAGCTGTTTTTT.

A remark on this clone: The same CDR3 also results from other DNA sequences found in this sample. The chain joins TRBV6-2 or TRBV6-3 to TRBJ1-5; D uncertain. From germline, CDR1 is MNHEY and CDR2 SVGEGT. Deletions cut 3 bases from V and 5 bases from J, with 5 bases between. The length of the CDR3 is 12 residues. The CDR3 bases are TGTGCCAGCAGTTATAGGGATCAGCCCCAGCATTTT. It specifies CASSYRDQPQHF.

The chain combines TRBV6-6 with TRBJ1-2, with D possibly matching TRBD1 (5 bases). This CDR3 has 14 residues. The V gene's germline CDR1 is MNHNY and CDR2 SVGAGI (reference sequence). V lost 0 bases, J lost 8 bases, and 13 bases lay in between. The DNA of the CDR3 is TGTGCCAGCAGTTACTCGTCTGGACAATTAGGCTACACCTTC. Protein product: CASSYSSGQLGYTF.

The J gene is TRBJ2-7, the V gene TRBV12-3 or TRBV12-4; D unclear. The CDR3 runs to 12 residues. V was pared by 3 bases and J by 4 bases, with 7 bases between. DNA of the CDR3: TGTGCCAGCAGTTTTGGGGAATACGAGCAGTACTTC. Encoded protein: CASSFGEYEQYF.

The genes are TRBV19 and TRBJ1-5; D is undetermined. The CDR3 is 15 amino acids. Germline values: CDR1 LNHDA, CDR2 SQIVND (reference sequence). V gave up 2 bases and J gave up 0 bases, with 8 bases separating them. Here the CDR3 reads CASSILSGSNQPQHF. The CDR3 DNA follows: TGTGCCAGTAGTATACTTTCGGGTAGCAATCAGCCCCAGCATTTT.

DNA of the CDR3: TGTGCCACCAGCGAGAGGTCGGGGGTTAACACAGATACGCAGTATTTT. It codes for CATSERSGVNTDTQYF. This rearrangement joins TRBV15 to TRBJ2-3, with D perhaps matching TRBD2 (6 bases). The CDR3 totals 16 residues. Germline V CDR1 and CDR2: LNHNV, YYDKDF (reference sequence). Trimming shortened V by 5 bases and J by 2 bases, and 17 bases separated the two germline ends.

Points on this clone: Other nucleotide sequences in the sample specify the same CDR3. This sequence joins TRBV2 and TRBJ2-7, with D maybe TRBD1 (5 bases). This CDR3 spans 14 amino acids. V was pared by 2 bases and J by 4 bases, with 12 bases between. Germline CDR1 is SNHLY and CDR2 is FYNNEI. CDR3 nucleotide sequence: TGTGCCAGCAGTGAACAAGGGGTTCTTTACGAGCAGTACTTC. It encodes CASSEQGVLYEQYF.

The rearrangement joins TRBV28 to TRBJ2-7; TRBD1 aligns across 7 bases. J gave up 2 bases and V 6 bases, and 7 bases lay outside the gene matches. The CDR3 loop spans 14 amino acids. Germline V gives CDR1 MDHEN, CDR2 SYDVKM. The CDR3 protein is CASSRNRGPYEQYF. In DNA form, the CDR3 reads TGTGCCAGCAGCCGCAACAGGGGTCCCTACGAGCAGTACTTC.

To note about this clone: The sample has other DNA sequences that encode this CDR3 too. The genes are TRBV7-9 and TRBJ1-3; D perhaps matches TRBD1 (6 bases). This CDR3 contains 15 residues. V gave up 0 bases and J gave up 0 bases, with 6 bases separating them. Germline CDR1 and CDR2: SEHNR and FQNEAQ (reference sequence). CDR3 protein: CASSLAGGSGNTIYF. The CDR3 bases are TGTGCCAGCAGCTTAGCAGGGGGCTCTGGAAACACCATATATTTT. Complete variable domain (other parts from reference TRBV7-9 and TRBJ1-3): DTGVSQNPRHKITKRGQNVTFRCDPISEHNRLYWYRQTLGQGPEFLTYFQNEAQLEKSRLLSDRFSAERPKGSFSTLEIQRTEQGDSAMYLCASSLAGGSGNTIYFGEGSWLTVV.

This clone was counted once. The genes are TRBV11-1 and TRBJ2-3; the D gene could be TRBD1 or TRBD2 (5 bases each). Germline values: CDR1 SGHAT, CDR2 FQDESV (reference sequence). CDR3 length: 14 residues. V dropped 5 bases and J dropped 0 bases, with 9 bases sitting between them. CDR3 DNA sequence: TGTGCCAGCAGCAGACGGGACAGCACAGATACGCAGTATTTT. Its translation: CASSRRDSTDTQYF. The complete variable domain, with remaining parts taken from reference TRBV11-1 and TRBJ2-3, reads EAEVAQSPRYKITEKSQAVAFWCDPISGHATLYWYRQILGQGPELLVQFQDESVVDDSQLPKDRFSAERLKGVDSTLKIQPAELGDSAMYLCASSRRDSTDTQYFGPGTRLTVL.

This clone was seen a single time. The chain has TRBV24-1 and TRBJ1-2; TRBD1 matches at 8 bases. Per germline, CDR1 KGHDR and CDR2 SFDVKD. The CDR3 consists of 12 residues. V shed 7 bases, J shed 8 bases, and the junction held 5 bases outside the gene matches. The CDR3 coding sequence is TGTGCCACCAGAGGACAGGGTAGCGGCTACACCTTC. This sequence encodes CATRGQGSGYTF.